A single sample is the source of the 27 T cell receptor beta chains below, sequenced in a study of spatial heterogeneity in lung cancer. The time point denotes: sample taken at primary tumor resection. Via MiXCR, TCRdb re-called the 5' RACE reads, giving one row per CDR3 protein. This sample has approximately 52,000 distinct CDR3 sequences, with about 5.8% found just once. The sample here was PBMCs, taken at surgery. All receptors come from a male donor with early-stage non-small cell lung cancer.

This clonotype was seen at least ten times. The CDR3 sequence: CSARRQTTEAFF. The CDR3 coding sequence is TGCAGTGCTAGAAGACAGACCACTGAAGCTTTCTTT. The V call is TRBV20-1, the J call TRBJ1-1; D possibly corresponds to TRBD1 (5 bases). V was cut by 2 bases and J by 4 bases, with 8 bases left in between. Looked up from germline, CDR1 is DFQATT and CDR2 is SNEGSKA (reference sequence). The CDR3 is 12 amino acids.

This clonotype appeared many times. The rearrangement uses TRBV5-1 and TRBJ1-1, with 7 bases fitting TRBD1. V shed 3 bases, J shed 0 bases, and the junction held 11 bases outside the gene matches. Germline CDR1 reads SGHRS; CDR2 reads YFSETQ. CDR3 length: 17 amino acids. The CDR3 spells CASSSPGQNIMNTEAFF. CDR3 nucleotide sequence: TGCGCCAGCAGCTCCCCGGGACAGAATATTATGAACACTGAAGCTTTCTTT.

At least ten counts were recorded for this clonotype. The V and J genes are TRBV10-3 and TRBJ2-3, with 10 nucleotides matching TRBD2. This CDR3 region has 16 residues. Germline V CDR1 and CDR2: ENHRY, SYGVKD. V shed 2 bases, J shed 2 bases, and the junction held 4 bases outside the gene matches. CDR3: CAISERTSGNTDTQYF. In DNA form, the CDR3 reads TGTGCCATCAGTGAGCGCACTAGCGGGAACACAGATACGCAGTATTTT.

This clonotype was observed many times. The chain uses TRBV12-3 or TRBV12-4 and TRBJ2-1, with TRBD2 matching over 14 bases. J was trimmed by 8 bases and V by 6 bases; bases with no gene match: 3. The CDR3 extends over 14 amino acids. The CDR3 sequence is CASRGLAGEDEQFF. CDR3 DNA: TGTGCCAGCAGGGGACTAGCGGGAGAGGATGAGCAGTTCTTC.

The chain has TRBV3-1 and TRBJ2-5, with 7 bases lining up with TRBD1. V gave up 3 bases and J gave up 5 bases; unmatched junction bases: 6. The length of the CDR3 is 14 residues. Germline V gene sequence: CDR1 LGHDT, CDR2 YNNKEL (reference sequence). The CDR3, as DNA: TGTGCCAGCAGCCAGTTCATAGGGGGCGAGACCCAGTACTTC. It translates to CASSQFIGGETQYF.

This clonotype was picked up many times. This chain joins TRBV7-2 and TRBJ2-1; the D gene could be TRBD1 or TRBD2 (5 bases each). Germline V gene data show CDR1 as SGHTA and CDR2 as FQGNSA. Trimming removed 9 bases at V and 3 bases at J, with 15 bases between. The CDR3 is made up of 14 amino acids. CDR3 protein: CASRRDRDYNEQFF. Here the CDR3 DNA reads TGTGCCAGTCGCCGGGACCGAGACTACAATGAGCAGTTCTTC.

This clonotype was observed at least ten times. CDR3 nucleotide sequence: TGCAGTGCCAGCCCCCCTTTGGGCGGGGGGAACACCGGGGAGCTGTTTTTT. It codes for CSASPPLGGGNTGELFF. V gene TRBV20-1 combines with J gene TRBJ2-2; TRBD2 agrees at 7 bases. The CDR3 runs 17 residues. The trim removed 6 bases at V and 1 base at J, leaving 14 bases unmatched. Germline-derived CDR1 and CDR2 are DFQATT and SNEGSKA (reference sequence).

This clonotype was seen many times. The chain recombines TRBV6-2 or TRBV6-3 with TRBJ2-7; 10 positions match TRBD1. The CDR3 is 14 amino acids. Per germline, CDR1 MNHEY and CDR2 SVGEGT. Trimming cost V 8 bases and J 4 bases; bases outside gene matches: 8. The DNA of the CDR3 is TGTGCCAGCCAGGACCCGGGACAGGGGTACGAGCAGTACTTC. Translating it yields CASQDPGQGYEQYF.

This clonotype was found many times. The chain links TRBV7-3 to TRBJ2-4; tentative D call: TRBD2 (5 bases). V was cut by 2 bases and J by 1 base, with 6 bases left in between. Germline CDR1 and CDR2: SGHTA and FQGTGA. This CDR3 is built from 14 residues. The CDR3 here is CASSLGSAKNIQYF. The CDR3 region has the DNA TGTGCCAGCAGCTTAGGGAGTGCCAAAAACATTCAGTACTTC.

Only a few counts were recorded for this clonotype. The chain links TRBV12-3 or TRBV12-4 to TRBJ2-1; no definite D call. V shed 4 bases and J shed 16 bases, with 14 bases lying between them. The CDR3 has 11 residues. CDR3 coding DNA: TGTGCCAGCAGTTCCCGAGGATTCGCCTTCTTC. Encoded protein: CASSSRGFAFF.

This clonotype was counted ten times or more. This CDR3 is CASGRTGDSNQPQHF. In DNA, the CDR3 is TGTGCCAGCGGGAGGACAGGCGATAGCAATCAGCCCCAGCATTTT. V gene TRBV6-1 combines with J gene TRBJ1-5; 7 bases agree with TRBD1. This CDR3 region has 15 residues. V shed 8 bases, J shed 0 bases, and the junction held 7 bases outside the gene matches. CDR1 and CDR2 (germline): MNHNS, SASEGT.

In its sample, this clonotype was seen many times. The V call is TRBV25-1, the J call TRBJ2-7, with D possibly matching TRBD1 (6 bases). This CDR3 has 13 residues. Trimming pared 8 bases from V and 6 bases from J, leaving 17 bases between. Germline V lookup: CDR1 MGHDK, CDR2 SYGVNS. In DNA, the CDR3 is TGTGCCAGCCGGGAAGGGACATCGAGCGAGCAGTACTTC. This gives the protein CASREGTSSEQYF.

This clonotype was picked up many times. The chain uses TRBV19 and TRBJ1-2, with 8 bases fitting TRBD1. The CDR3 runs to 14 residues. Germline CDR1 LNHDA, CDR2 SQIVND (reference sequence). Trimming removed 8 bases from V and 2 bases from J; junction bases left unmatched: 7. The CDR3 here is CASLRRQGNYGYTF. The CDR3 bases are TGTGCCAGTCTTCGTCGACAGGGGAACTATGGCTACACCTTC.

This clonotype was counted many times. The gene calls are TRBV5-1 and TRBJ1-1, with no clear D. CDR1 and CDR2 from the germline V gene are SGHRS and YFSETQ. Trimming removed 1 base at V and 3 bases at J, with 7 bases between. This CDR3 has 13 amino acids. CDR3 region: CASSLSGHTEAFF. CDR3 coding DNA: TGCGCCAGCAGCTTGTCCGGGCACACTGAAGCTTTCTTT. Full variable domain (missing parts from reference TRBV5-1 and TRBJ1-1): KAGVTQTPRYLIKTRGQQVTLSCSPISGHRSVSWYQQTPGQGLQFLFEYFSETQRNKGNFPGRFSGRQFSNSRSEMNVSTLELGDSALYLCASSLSGHTEAFFGQGTRLTVV.

This clonotype has a count of ten or more. V is TRBV20-1 and J is TRBJ2-5, with no clear D. The germline V gene encodes CDR1 DFQATT and CDR2 SNEGSKA (reference sequence). The CDR3 length is 12 residues. V was shortened by 3 bases and J by 2 bases, with 7 bases between the two germline ends. The CDR3 here is CSASQLQETQYF. The CDR3 coding sequence is TGCAGTGCTAGTCAGCTACAAGAGACCCAGTACTTC.

This clonotype was counted ten times or more. The chain uses TRBV20-1 and TRBJ1-1; D ambiguous. Germline values: CDR1 DFQATT, CDR2 SNEGSKA (reference sequence). V lost 7 bases and J 6 bases, leaving 24 bases between the germline ends. The CDR3 has 15 residues. CDR3 in amino acids: CSVTRAQDPLAEAFF. In DNA form, the CDR3 reads TGCAGTGTCACCCGGGCGCAGGATCCTCTCGCTGAAGCTTTCTTT.

This clonotype was counted many times. The gene calls are TRBV20-1 and TRBJ2-7; D possibly uses TRBD1 or TRBD2 (5 bases each). The CDR3 is 15 amino acids. The V gene lost 0 bases and the J gene lost 6 bases, with 18 bases spanning the gap. Germline CDR1 DFQATT, CDR2 SNEGSKA (reference sequence). The CDR3, as DNA: TGCAGTGCTAGAGACGGCTTTGGGGACCAAGGCGAGCAGTACTTC. Translating gives CSARDGFGDQGEQYF.

This clonotype showed up many times. The chain uses TRBV11-2 and TRBJ2-3; D is perhaps TRBD1 (5 bases). CDR1 and CDR2 (germline): SGHAT, FQNNGV. The V and J ends lost 4 bases and 0 bases respectively, with 14 bases between them. The CDR3 loop spans 16 amino acids. The CDR3: CASSSTVMISTDTQYF. Here the CDR3 DNA reads TGTGCCAGCAGCTCGACAGTCATGATTAGCACAGATACGCAGTATTTT. Filled out from reference TRBV11-2 and TRBJ2-3, the complete variable domain reads EAGVAQSPRYKIIEKRQSVAFWCNPISGHATLYWYQQILGQGPKLLIQFQNNGVVDDSQLPKDRFSAERLKGVDSTLKIQPAKLEDSAVYLCASSSTVMISTDTQYFGPGTRLTVL.

This clonotype was recorded at least ten times. The V call is TRBV7-9, the J call TRBJ2-3; TRBD2 might be the D (5 bases). V was cut by 3 bases and J by 0 bases, with 7 bases left in between. In germline, CDR1 is SEHNR, CDR2 FQNEAQ (reference sequence). The CDR3 totals 14 residues. In nucleotides, the CDR3 is TGTGCCAGCAGCTTTACGGGAAGCACAGATACGCAGTATTTT. Amino acid sequence: CASSFTGSTDTQYF.

This clonotype has only a few counts. J is TRBJ1-4 and V is TRBV5-1; 10 nucleotides match TRBD1. There are 15 residues in the CDR3. Germline CDR1 reads SGHRS; CDR2 reads YFSETQ. Losses at the gene ends were 0 bases for V and 6 bases for J; bases not matched to a gene: 2. The CDR3 here is CASSLAGTGDEKLFF. In nucleotides, the CDR3 is TGCGCCAGCAGCTTGGCCGGGACAGGGGATGAAAAACTGTTTTTT.

This clonotype occurred many times. This chain joins TRBV19 and TRBJ2-1, with D uncertain. Germline loops: CDR1 LNHDA, CDR2 SQIVND (reference sequence). CDR3 length: 18 amino acids. The ends were cut back, 3 bases at V and 0 bases at J, with 18 bases in the middle. The CDR3 is CASSITRMGEASYNEQFF. Written as DNA, the CDR3 is TGTGCCAGTAGTATCACCCGGATGGGTGAGGCCTCCTACAATGAGCAGTTCTTC.

The chain recombines TRBV6-2 or TRBV6-3 with TRBJ1-5; 8 bases align to TRBD1. Germline CDR1 MNHEY, CDR2 SVGEGT. V lost 2 bases, J lost 5 bases, and 11 bases stayed unmatched. The CDR3 loop spans 17 amino acids. The CDR3 loop is CASSYPSGQGVDQPQHF. CDR3 nucleotide sequence: TGTGCCAGCAGTTACCCCTCTGGACAGGGAGTCGATCAGCCCCAGCATTTT.

This clonotype has ten or more counts. The chain has TRBV5-1 and TRBJ2-3; 9 bases fit TRBD1. Trimming cost V 0 bases and J 3 bases; bases outside gene matches: 2. Germline CDR1 is SGHRS and CDR2 is YFSETQ. The CDR3 covers 15 residues. This CDR3 is CASSLVGQGTDTQYF. As DNA, the CDR3 is TGCGCCAGCAGCTTGGTGGGACAGGGTACAGATACGCAGTATTTT.

In its sample, this clonotype was seen many times. The gene calls are TRBV20-1 and TRBJ2-2; D call uncertain. V was pared by 5 bases and J by 8 bases, with 15 bases between. Germline loops: CDR1 DFQATT, CDR2 SNEGSKA (reference sequence). The CDR3 contains 13 residues. CDR3 sequence (DNA): TGCAGTGCTCCGACCCGGACGGCTGGGGAGCTGTTTTTT. Protein sequence: CSAPTRTAGELFF.

This clonotype was seen ten or more times. The rearrangement links TRBV5-1 to TRBJ1-2, with D maybe TRBD1 (5 bases). V lost 4 bases, J lost 1 base, and 14 bases lay in between. Per the germline V gene, CDR1 is SGHRS and CDR2 is YFSETQ. CDR3 size: 15 residues. The CDR3 bases are TGCGCCAGCAGCATCGGGACGGATCTTAACTATGGCTACACCTTC. Translation: CASSIGTDLNYGYTF. The full variable domain, in which reference TRBV5-1 and TRBJ1-2 provide the parts outside the CDR3, is KAGVTQTPRYLIKTRGQQVTLSCSPISGHRSVSWYQQTPGQGLQFLFEYFSETQRNKGNFPGRFSGRQFSNSRSEMNVSTLELGDSALYLCASSIGTDLNYGYTFGSGTRLTVV.

This clonotype was observed many times. V is TRBV7-2 and J is TRBJ1-1; a possible D gene is TRBD1 (5 bases). The V end lost 5 bases, the J end lost 0 bases, and 22 bases lay between the germline ends. The germline V gene has CDR1 SGHTA and CDR2 FQGNSA. The CDR3 is 18 amino acids. CDR3 amino acids: CASSPPWGRYVLNTEAFF. CDR3 sequence (DNA): TGTGCCAGCAGCCCTCCCTGGGGGAGATACGTACTGAACACTGAAGCTTTCTTT.

In this sample, this clonotype turned up many times. The chain combines TRBV24-1 with TRBJ2-2, with 10 bases lining up with TRBD1. CDR3 size: 16 residues. V lost 3 bases to trimming and J lost 5 bases; unmatched junction nucleotides: 5. CDR1 KGHDR and CDR2 SFDVKD come from the germline V gene. The CDR3 DNA sequence: TGTGCCACCAGTGATCCGGGACAGGGGACGACCGGGGAGCTGTTTTTT. This encodes CATSDPGQGTTGELFF.